The entry below describes one TCR beta chain. These data come from a study of human T cells and chemical hapten exposure. Described time point: patch test 2, 6 weeks after DPC sensitization. Documented treatment: therapeutic diphenylcyclopropenone sensitization with weekly scalp DPC. Only after blood had been drawn was each patch test applied. Those who donated were patients with alopecia, 18 to 70 years of age, and suitable for DPC. As processed by the authors: Counts of TCRs in each sample centred on a median of about 99,000 and extended from about 20,000 to 690,000. TCRdb fed the RACE reads into MiXCR, producing one record per CDR3 protein. TCRdb, not the original authors, processed these V and J calls. Of roughly 92,000 distinct CDR3 sequences in the sample, around 10% were seen once. The sample consisted of whole blood, taken in connection with sensitization to the hapten diphenylcyclopropenone (DPC). The source is a woman aged 40-49 years with alopecia areata. Some clones in this sample may be carry-over from other donors' samples.

The CDR3 sequence is CASSPGQGLGGQFF. In DNA, the CDR3 is TGTGCCAGCTCTCCGGGACAGGGGTTAGGTGGGCAGTTCTTC. The chain joins TRBV12-3 or TRBV12-4 to TRBJ2-1; 10 bases match TRBD1. The CDR3 contains 14 residues. After removal of 8 bases from V and 12 bases from J, the junction contained 13 bases not matched to a gene.